What follows are 6 T cell receptor beta chains derived from one specimen sequenced in a study of regulatory T cells in long-lasting Graves disease. Construction of the TCR beta libraries employed iRepertoire HTBI primers in conjunction with Arm-PCR of CDR3 regions. One entry per CDR3 protein results from TCRdb running MiXCR on the multiplex PCR reads. This sample has roughly 500,000 distinct CDR3 sequences, with approximately 15% found just once. Time point described: newly diagnosed GD, antithyroid drugs for less than 3 months. PBMC RNA was the source of the TCR library. These data were likewise used in another study, on T cells in Graves' hyperthyroidism and ophthalmopathy.

Sequenced material: peripheral blood mononuclear cells (PBMCs), taken at new diagnosis, from a patient treated with antithyroid drugs. The receptors stem from a man aged 25 to 40 with Graves disease.

This clonotype was found many times. The rearrangement links TRBV5-5 to TRBJ2-1; D is unclear. CDR3 length equals 14 residues. Trimming took off 0 bases at V and 2 bases at J, with 6 bases between the two ends. Germline V gene data show CDR1 as SGHKS and CDR2 as YYEKEE (reference sequence). The CDR3 sequence is CASSLEDAYNEQFF. DNA for the CDR3: TGTGCCAGCAGCTTGGAAGACGCCTACAATGAGCAGTTCTTC.

About this clonotype itself: A much larger clone is a single base away; this may be a read error. The missing conserved phenylalanine or tryptophan at the end of this CDR3 makes a read error likely. The chain uses TRBV6-2 or TRBV6-3 and TRBJ1-2; D possibly corresponds to TRBD1 (5 bases). The CDR3 consists of 18 residues. Trimming pared 2 bases from V and 1 base from J, leaving 20 bases between. The germline gives CDR1 MNHEY, CDR2 SVGEGT. The CDR3 DNA is TGTGCCAGCAGTTACACCACAGGAGGGCATCGGGGTAACTATGGCTACACCCTC. Translation gives CASSYTTGGHRGNYGYTL.

Many counts were recorded for this clonotype. The CDR3: CASSFEALGSASGRSEQFF. The DNA of the CDR3 is TGTGCCAGCAGTTTCGAGGCTTTGGGGAGTGCTAGCGGGAGGTCTGAGCAGTTCTTC. The chain joins TRBV28 to TRBJ2-1, with 11 nucleotides matching TRBD2. This CDR3 comprises 19 residues. V dropped 3 bases and J dropped 9; count of bases not matched to a gene: 19. CDR1 is MDHEN, CDR2 SYDVKM, per germline.

Ten or more counts support this clonotype. The V and J genes are TRBV5-1 and TRBJ2-7, with 10 bases identical to TRBD2. Germline V lookup: CDR1 SGHRS, CDR2 YFSETQ. The CDR3 spans 18 residues. V shed 4 bases, J shed 3 bases, and the junction held 16 bases outside the gene matches. The DNA of the CDR3 is TGCGCCAGCAGCCCGCTGGGCCAGCGGGAGGGCCTTGGCTACGAGCAGTACTTC. This codes for CASSPLGQREGLGYEQYF. The variable domain in full, completed from reference TRBV5-1 and TRBJ2-7, reads KAGVTQTPRYLIKTRGQQVTLSCSPISGHRSVSWYQQTPGQGLQFLFEYFSETQRNKGNFPGRFSGRQFSNSRSEMNVSTLELGDSALYLCASSPLGQREGLGYEQYFGPGTRLTVT.

This clonotype has only a few counts. A much more abundant neighbour one base away suggests this may be a read error. The V call is TRBV12-3 or TRBV12-4, the J call TRBJ2-5; D gene uncertain. This CDR3 has 14 amino acids. V was clipped by 4 bases and J by 3 bases, with 12 bases between them. The CDR3 loop reads CASSSWKAEETQYF. CDR3 sequence (DNA): TGTGCCAGCAGTTCCTGGAAAGCTGAAGAGACCCAGTACTTC.

Only a few counts were recorded for this clonotype. The chain couples TRBV29-1 to TRBJ2-2; D is tentatively TRBD1 or TRBD2 (5 bases each). Germline V CDR1 and CDR2: SQVTM, ANQGSEA. Trimming left V 7 bases short and J 5 bases short, with 17 bases between. The CDR3 is 14 amino acids. In nucleotides, the CDR3 is TGCAGCGCCAGGGACCGAAGTTCTACCGGGGAGCTGTTTTTT. Its protein product is CSARDRSSTGELFF.